This T cell receptor beta chain was sequenced for a study of preoperative IRX-2 immunotherapy in early breast cancer. The CDR3 is 14 amino acids. J was trimmed by 3 bases and V by 2 bases; bases with no gene match: 3. The V gene's germline CDR1 is LNHDA and CDR2 SQIVND (reference sequence). Specified treatment: preoperative locoregional IRX-2 cytokine immunotherapy. This phase Ib study tested locoregional IRX-2 cytokine immunotherapy given before surgery. The method was immunoSEQ multiplex PCR; TCRdb's version includes in-frame clones alone and lacks a portion of them. Counted here are 34,000 or so clones, 75% to 90% occurring once; the ten biggest clones make up 2% to 3%.

This clonotype was obtained from a human donor with breast cancer. The starting material was lymph node tissue, obtained from a patient treated with IRX-2 immunotherapy. This rearrangement joins TRBV19 to TRBJ2-7; 8 positions match TRBD2. The CDR3 nucleotides read TGTGCCAGTAGTATAAAGCGGGAGTACTACGAGCAGTACTTC. Residues: CASSIKREYYEQYF. The complete variable domain, with remaining parts taken from reference TRBV19 and TRBJ2-7, reads DGGITQSPKYLFRKEGQNVTLSCEQNLNHDAMYWYRQDPGQGLRLIYYSQIVNDFQKGDIAEGYSVSREKKESFPLTVTSAQKNPTAFYLCASSIKREYYEQYFGPGTRLTVT.